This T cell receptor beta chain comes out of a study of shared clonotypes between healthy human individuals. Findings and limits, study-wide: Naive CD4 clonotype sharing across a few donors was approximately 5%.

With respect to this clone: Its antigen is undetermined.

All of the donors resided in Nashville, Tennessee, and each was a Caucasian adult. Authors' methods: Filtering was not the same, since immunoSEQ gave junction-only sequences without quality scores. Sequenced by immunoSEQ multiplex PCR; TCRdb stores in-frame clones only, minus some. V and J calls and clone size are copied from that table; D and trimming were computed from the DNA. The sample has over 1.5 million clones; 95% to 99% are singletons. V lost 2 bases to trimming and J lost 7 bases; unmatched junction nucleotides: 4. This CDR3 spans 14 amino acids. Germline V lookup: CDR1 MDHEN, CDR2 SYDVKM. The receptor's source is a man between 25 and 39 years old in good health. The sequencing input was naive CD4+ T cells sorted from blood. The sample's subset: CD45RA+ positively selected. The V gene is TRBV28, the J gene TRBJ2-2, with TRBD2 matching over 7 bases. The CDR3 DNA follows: TGTGCCAGCAGTTTAGCGGGAGAGGGCGGGGAGCTGTTTTTT. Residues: CASSLAGEGGELFF. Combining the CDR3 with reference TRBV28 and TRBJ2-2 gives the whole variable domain DVKVTQSSRYLVKRTGEKVFLECVQDMDHENMFWYRQDPGLGLRLIYFSYDVKMKEKGDIPEGYSVSREKKERFSLILESASTNQTSMYLCASSLAGEGGELFFGEGSRLTVL.